The entry below gives a single TCR beta chain sequence along with its context. The CDR3 covers 14 residues. Germline CDR1 reads LNHDA; CDR2 reads SQIVND (reference sequence). The ends lost 5 bases at V and 8 bases at J; junction bases unmatched: 6. Source study methods: It was from reference gene primer amplification that nucleated cell counts were estimated. The table came from immunoSEQ multiplex PCR; TCRdb's copy has only in-frame clones and leaves some out. V and J calls and clone size come straight from that table; D and trimming were deduced from the DNA. This table has a few hundred thousand clones, about 90% appearing once. Followed longitudinally, the Seattle patients had been enrolled during active infection. This entry belongs to a study of blood T cell repertoires in COVID-19. About the research overall: Acute and convalescent COVID-19 samples came from the United States, Italy and Spain. T cells, B-cell-depleted T cells, or PBMCs supplied cDNA or gDNA.

The genes are TRBV19 and TRBJ2-1; 10 bases are a match to TRBD2. What was sequenced was peripheral blood. This receptor was taken from a woman in her fifties or sixties with COVID-19, enrolled during active disease. DNA for the CDR3: TGTGCCAGTAGTCCATATAGCGGGGGGTATGAGCAGTTCTTC. Amino acids: CASSPYSGGYEQFF.